This T cell receptor beta chain was documented in a study of cytomegalovirus exposure and HLA in healthy donors. From germline, CDR1 is SEHNR and CDR2 FQNEAQ (reference sequence). J was trimmed by 8 bases and V by 6 bases; bases with no gene match: 4. This CDR3 spans 13 amino acids. This clone occurred a few times. Its matching antigen is unknown. Vbeta (60) and Jbeta (13) primers were used in the PCR. TCRdb keeps only in-frame clones here, not all; method: immunoSEQ multiplex PCR. Here the sample spans around 98,000 clones, 60% to 75% being singletons. Overall study findings and caveats: Later work showed greater clonal expansion in HLA-associated TCR beta chains than in equally common others. TCR sequences were mostly rare, though some public TCRs occurred in many donors.

This clonotype was obtained from a female donor in good health and CMV-seronegative. Specimen: PBMCs. The V call is TRBV7-9, the J call TRBJ1-4; 9 nucleotides line up with TRBD1. CDR3 bases: TGTGCCAGCAGTACGGGGACAGGGGAAAAACTGTTTTTT. Its translation is CASSTGTGEKLFF.